The 12 T cell receptor beta chains given below trace back to one sample, sequenced in a study of beta chain features in type 1 diabetes (dated 2018 in TCRdb). Study-wide conclusions, independent of this receptor: Type 1 diabetes patients showed a moderate but significant shortening of TCRB CDR3 length in all four CD4+ subsets.

Libraries were built with the immunoSEQ multiplex PCR assay. The High Capacity cDNA Reverse Transcription Kit was used to reverse transcribe all of the isolated RNA, meaning that expressed TCRB transcripts were what got sequenced. Here the immuneACCESS table is served through TCRdb, limited to in-frame sequences with V and J called. Missing clones are a known gap in these copies; in checked studies unresolved V genes cover under half, and the rest lacks a known reason. Across this sample there are hundreds of thousands of clones, with roughly 13% seen only once. Approximately 0.015% of the sample is in the top ten clones. No antigen has been identified for these receptors. Source material: naive CD4+ T cells from blood. According to the study, the label for this sample's cell subset or site signals: true naive CD4+ T cells. These receptors originate from a young man with type 1 diabetes.

The gene calls are TRBV5-1 and TRBJ2-2; no firm D call. The CDR3 length is 16 residues. The V and J ends lost 1 base and 1 base respectively, with 11 bases between them. Germline V lookup: CDR1 SGHRS, CDR2 YFSETQ. This CDR3 reads CASSLYGSRNTGELFF. Written as DNA, the CDR3 is TGCGCCAGCAGCTTGTACGGTAGCAGGAACACCGGGGAGCTGTTTTTT.

This rearrangement joins TRBV7-9 to TRBJ2-1; TRBD2 might be the D (6 bases). CDR1 is SEHNR and CDR2 is FQNEAQ in the germline V gene (reference sequence). V was cut by 6 bases and J by 6 bases, with 18 bases left in between. CDR3 length: 15 amino acids. CDR3: CASSSQGGAGNEQFF. CDR3 sequence (DNA): TGTGCCAGCAGTTCTCAAGGCGGGGCGGGCAATGAGCAGTTCTTC.

CDR3 in amino acids: CASSLMRAQETQYF. The CDR3 region has the DNA TGTGCCAGCAGCTTGATGCGGGCCCAAGAGACCCAGTACTTC. The chain uses TRBV7-2 and TRBJ2-5; maybe TRBD2 (5 bases). The CDR3 loop spans 14 amino acids. Germline V lookup: CDR1 SGHTA, CDR2 FQGNSA. Trimming pared 3 bases from V and 1 base from J, leaving 9 bases between.

This clone occurred a few times. The V call is TRBV7-9, the J call TRBJ2-7; the D gene is possibly TRBD1 (5 bases). Germline values: CDR1 SEHNR, CDR2 FQNEAQ (reference sequence). This CDR3 contains 14 residues. Trimming removed 1 base at V and 6 bases at J, with 13 bases between. The CDR3 sequence: CASSLDRGFSEQYF. The CDR3 DNA follows: TGTGCCAGCAGCTTAGATAGGGGATTCAGCGAGCAGTACTTC. The full variable domain, its missing parts supplied by reference TRBV7-9 and TRBJ2-7, is DTGVSQNPRHKITKRGQNVTFRCDPISEHNRLYWYRQTLGQGPEFLTYFQNEAQLEKSRLLSDRFSAERPKGSFSTLEIQRTEQGDSAMYLCASSLDRGFSEQYFGPGTRLTVT.

V and J are TRBV14 and TRBJ2-7; 7 bases map to TRBD1. J was trimmed by 4 bases and V by 4 bases; bases with no gene match: 16. This CDR3 contains 17 residues. From germline, CDR1 is SGHDN and CDR2 FVKESK. This CDR3 reads CASSPQERSRGQYEQYF. DNA for the CDR3: TGTGCCAGCAGCCCTCAAGAGAGGTCCAGGGGACAGTACGAGCAGTACTTC. Using reference TRBV14 and TRBJ2-7 for the parts outside the CDR3, the full variable domain is EAGVTQFPSHSVIEKGQTVTLRCDPISGHDNLYWYRRVMGKEIKFLLHFVKESKQDESGMPNNRFLAERTGGTYSTLKVQPAELEDSGVYFCASSPQERSRGQYEQYFGPGTRLTVT.

This clone has a handful of counts. V gene TRBV6-5 combines with J gene TRBJ2-7, with a tentative D call TRBD2 (6 bases). Germline lookup yields CDR1 MNHEY and CDR2 SVGAGI. The CDR3 totals 15 residues. V gave up 6 bases and J gave up 3 bases, with 18 bases separating them. The CDR3 DNA is TGTGCCAGCAGGTCCGGGACGGGAGTTATCTACGAGCAGTACTTC. It encodes CASRSGTGVIYEQYF.

This CDR3 reads CASSQLPGLAGGQSYEQYF. The CDR3 DNA reads as TGTGCCAGCAGCCAGCTTCCGGGACTAGCGGGAGGCCAATCCTACGAGCAGTACTTC. V usage is TRBV4-2 and J usage is TRBJ2-7, with 15 nucleotides matching TRBD2. CDR1 LGHNA and CDR2 YNFKEQ come from the germline V gene. Trimming at V came to 3 bases and at J to 1 base, leaving 10 bases not matched to a gene. CDR3 length equals 19 residues.

This clone was counted a few times. The V and J genes are TRBV6-5 and TRBJ1-1; D gene unclear. In germline, CDR1 is MNHEY, CDR2 SVGAGI. V lost 0 bases, J lost 5 bases, and 7 bases lay in between. There are 13 residues in the CDR3. CDR3 sequence (DNA): TGTGCCAGCAGTTACTCAGTTCAGACTGAAGCTTTCTTT. It yields the protein CASSYSVQTEAFF.

This clone was recorded a few times. The chain carries TRBV9 and TRBJ2-3; TRBD1 is a possible D gene (6 bases). The CDR3 has 15 residues. V was trimmed by 0 bases and J by 5 bases, leaving 13 bases between them. The germline V gene has CDR1 SGDLS and CDR2 YYNGEE. The CDR3 is CASSVVAGVKDTQYF. CDR3 bases: TGTGCCAGCAGCGTAGTGGCAGGGGTGAAAGATACGCAGTATTTT. The entire variable domain, with the rest obtained from reference TRBV9 and TRBJ2-3, is as follows: DSGVTQTPKHLITATGQRVTLRCSPRSGDLSVYWYQQSLDQGLQFLIQYYNGEERAKGNILERFSAQQFPDLHSELNLSSLELGDSALYFCASSVVAGVKDTQYFGPGTRLTVL.

The chain uses TRBV19 and TRBJ2-2; TRBD2 matches at 9 bases. The length of the CDR3 is 15 residues. CDR1 is LNHDA and CDR2 is SQIVND in the germline V gene (reference sequence). The junction had 10 bases not matched to a gene; V was cut back by 7 bases and J by 7 bases. The CDR3: CASTPWTSVGGELFF. DNA for the CDR3: TGTGCCAGTACCCCATGGACTAGCGTCGGCGGGGAGCTGTTTTTT. The full variable domain, with the rest looked up from reference TRBV19 and TRBJ2-2, is DGGITQSPKYLFRKEGQNVTLSCEQNLNHDAMYWYRQDPGQGLRLIYYSQIVNDFQKGDIAEGYSVSREKKESFPLTVTSAQKNPTAFYLCASTPWTSVGGELFFGEGSRLTVL.

Only one count was recorded for this clone. The chain is built from TRBV20-1 and TRBJ2-1; a weak D match, TRBD1 (5 bases). The CDR3 length is 11 residues. Trimming stripped 1 base from V and 10 bases from J, with 8 bases between. Germline V lookup: CDR1 DFQATT, CDR2 SNEGSKA (reference sequence). The CDR3 nucleotides are TGCAGTGCTAGAGGGGGCCACGAGCAGTTCTTC. It translates to CSARGGHEQFF.

The chain is built from TRBV29-1 and TRBJ2-5; unclear D gene. Trimming removed 4 bases at V and 0 bases at J, with 9 bases between. This CDR3 spans 13 amino acids. Germline V CDR1 and CDR2: SQVTM, ANQGSEA. The CDR3 DNA reads as TGCAGCGTTGGAGGCCTGTACCAAGAGACCCAGTACTTC. Its translation: CSVGGLYQETQYF. The entire variable domain, with the rest obtained from reference TRBV29-1 and TRBJ2-5, is as follows: SAVISQKPSRDICQRGTSLTIQCQVDSQVTMMFWYRQQPGQSLTLIATANQGSEATYESGFVIDKFPISRPNLTFSTLTVSNMSPEDSSIYLCSVGGLYQETQYFGPGTRLLVL.